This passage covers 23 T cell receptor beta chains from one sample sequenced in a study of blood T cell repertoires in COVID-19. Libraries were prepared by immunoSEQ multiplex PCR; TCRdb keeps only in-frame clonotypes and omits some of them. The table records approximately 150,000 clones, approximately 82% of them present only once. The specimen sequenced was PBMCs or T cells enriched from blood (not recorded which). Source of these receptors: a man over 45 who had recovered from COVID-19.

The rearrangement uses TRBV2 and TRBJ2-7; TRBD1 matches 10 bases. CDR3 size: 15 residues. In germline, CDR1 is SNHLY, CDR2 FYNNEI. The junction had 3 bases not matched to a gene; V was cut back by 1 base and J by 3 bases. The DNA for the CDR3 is TGTGCCAGCAGTGAAGGACAGGGGGCTTTCTACGAGCAGTACTTC. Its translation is CASSEGQGAFYEQYF.

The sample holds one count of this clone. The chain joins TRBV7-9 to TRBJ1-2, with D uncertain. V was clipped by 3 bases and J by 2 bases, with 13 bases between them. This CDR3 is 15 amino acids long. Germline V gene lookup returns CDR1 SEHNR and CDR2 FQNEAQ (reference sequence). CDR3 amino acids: CASSLLVSQNYGYTF. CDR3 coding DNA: TGTGCCAGCAGCTTGCTAGTCTCTCAAAACTATGGCTACACCTTC.

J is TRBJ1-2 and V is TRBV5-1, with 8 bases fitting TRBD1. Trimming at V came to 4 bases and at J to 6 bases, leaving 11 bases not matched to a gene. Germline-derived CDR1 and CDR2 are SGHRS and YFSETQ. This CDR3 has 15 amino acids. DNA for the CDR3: TGCGCCAGCAGCGCCGTCCAGGGGGCGCTTCATGGCTACACCTTC. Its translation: CASSAVQGALHGYTF.

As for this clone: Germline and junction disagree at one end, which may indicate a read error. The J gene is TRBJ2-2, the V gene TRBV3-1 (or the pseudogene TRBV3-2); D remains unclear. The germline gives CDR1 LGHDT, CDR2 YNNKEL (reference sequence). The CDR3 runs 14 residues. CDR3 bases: TGTGCCAGCAGCCAAGATTTGAACAACGGGGAGCTGTTTTTT. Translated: CASSQDLNNGELFF.

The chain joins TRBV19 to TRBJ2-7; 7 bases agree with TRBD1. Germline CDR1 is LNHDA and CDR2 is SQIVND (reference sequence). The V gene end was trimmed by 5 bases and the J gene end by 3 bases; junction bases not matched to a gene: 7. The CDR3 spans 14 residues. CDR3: CASSLSTGNYEQYF. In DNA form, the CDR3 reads TGTGCCAGTAGTTTGTCGACAGGGAACTACGAGCAGTACTTC.

This chain's CDR3 is CASSVATGGDTEAFF. CDR3 in DNA: TGTGCCAGCAGCGTAGCTACCGGGGGGGATACTGAAGCTTTCTTT. This chain joins TRBV9 and TRBJ1-1; D perhaps matches TRBD1 (5 bases). V lost 0 bases to trimming and J lost 5 bases, with 14 bases between them. This CDR3 contains 15 residues. Per germline, CDR1 SGDLS and CDR2 YYNGEE.

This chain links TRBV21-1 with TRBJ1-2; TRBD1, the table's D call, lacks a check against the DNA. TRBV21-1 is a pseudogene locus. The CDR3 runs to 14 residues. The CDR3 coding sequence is TGTGCCAGCAGTACGACAGGGGGCGCAGGTGGCTACACCTTC. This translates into CASSTTGGAGGYTF.

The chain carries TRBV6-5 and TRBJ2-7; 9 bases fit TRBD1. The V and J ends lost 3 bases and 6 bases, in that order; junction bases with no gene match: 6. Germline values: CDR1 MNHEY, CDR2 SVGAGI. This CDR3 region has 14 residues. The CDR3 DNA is TGTGCCAGCAGTTATCGGAGACAGGGGGGCGAGCAGTACTTC. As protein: CASSYRRQGGEQYF.

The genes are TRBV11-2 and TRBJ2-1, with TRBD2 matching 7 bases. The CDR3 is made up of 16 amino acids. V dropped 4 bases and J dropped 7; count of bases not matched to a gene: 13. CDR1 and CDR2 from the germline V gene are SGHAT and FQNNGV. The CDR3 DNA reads TGTGCCAGCAGCTATTTAACTAGCGAGATTGGTAATGAGCAGTTCTTC. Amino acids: CASSYLTSEIGNEQFF.

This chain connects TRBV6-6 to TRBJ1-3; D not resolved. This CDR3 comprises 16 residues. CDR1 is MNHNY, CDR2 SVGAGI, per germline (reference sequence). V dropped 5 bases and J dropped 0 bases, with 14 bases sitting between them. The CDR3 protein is CASSGLSWSSGNTIYF. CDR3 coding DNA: TGTGCCAGCAGTGGACTTTCCTGGAGCTCTGGAAACACCATATATTTT.

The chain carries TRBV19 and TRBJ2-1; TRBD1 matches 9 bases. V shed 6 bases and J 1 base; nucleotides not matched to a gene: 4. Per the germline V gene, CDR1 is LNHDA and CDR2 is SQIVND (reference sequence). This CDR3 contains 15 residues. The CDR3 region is CASREGQGSYNEQFF. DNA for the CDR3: TGTGCCAGTAGGGAAGGACAGGGGTCCTACAATGAGCAGTTCTTC.

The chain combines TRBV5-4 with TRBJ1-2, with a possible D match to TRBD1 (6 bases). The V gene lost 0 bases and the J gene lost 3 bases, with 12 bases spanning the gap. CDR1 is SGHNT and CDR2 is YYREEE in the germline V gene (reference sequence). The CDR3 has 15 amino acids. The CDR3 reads CASSLVTGSYYGYTF. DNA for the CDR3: TGTGCCAGCAGCTTGGTTACAGGGTCGTACTATGGCTACACCTTC.

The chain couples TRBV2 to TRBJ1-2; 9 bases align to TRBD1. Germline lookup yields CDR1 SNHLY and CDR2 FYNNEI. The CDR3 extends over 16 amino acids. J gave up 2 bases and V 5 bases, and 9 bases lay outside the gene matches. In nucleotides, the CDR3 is TGTGCCAGCAGTCGAAAGACGGGACAGGGAAACTATGGCTACACCTTC. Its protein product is CASSRKTGQGNYGYTF.

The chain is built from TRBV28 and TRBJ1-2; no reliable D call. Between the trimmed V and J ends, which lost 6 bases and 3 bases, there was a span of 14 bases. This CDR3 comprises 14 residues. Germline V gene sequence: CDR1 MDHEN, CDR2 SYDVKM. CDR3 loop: CASSAEGRYYGYTF. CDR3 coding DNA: TGTGCCAGCAGCGCTGAGGGTCGGTACTATGGCTACACCTTC.

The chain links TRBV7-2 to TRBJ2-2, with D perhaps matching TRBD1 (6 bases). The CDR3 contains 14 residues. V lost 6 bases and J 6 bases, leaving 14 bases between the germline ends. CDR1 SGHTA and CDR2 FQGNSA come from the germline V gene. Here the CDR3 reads CASSLNRVSGELFF. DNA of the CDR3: TGTGCCAGCAGTTTAAACAGGGTATCCGGGGAGCTGTTTTTT.

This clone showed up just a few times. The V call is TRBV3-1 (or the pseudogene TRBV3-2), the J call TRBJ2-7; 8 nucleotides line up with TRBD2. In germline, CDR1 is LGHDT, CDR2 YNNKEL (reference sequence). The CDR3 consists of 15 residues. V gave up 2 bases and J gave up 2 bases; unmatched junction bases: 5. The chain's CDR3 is CASSQRPGGPYEQYF. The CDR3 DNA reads TGTGCCAGCAGCCAACGCCCGGGGGGGCCCTACGAGCAGTACTTC.

In DNA, the CDR3 is TGTGCCAGCAGTTCAGGGACAGGGGAGACCCAGTACTTC. It translates to CASSSGTGETQYF. This sequence joins TRBV5-4 and TRBJ2-5, with TRBD1 matching 9 bases. Germline V gene sequence: CDR1 SGHNT, CDR2 YYREEE (reference sequence). This CDR3 has 13 amino acids. After removal of 5 bases from V and 5 bases from J, the junction contained 4 bases not matched to a gene.

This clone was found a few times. CDR3 sequence reads: CASSQIYYEQYF. For the CDR3, the DNA is TGTGCCAGCAGCCAAATTTACTACGAGCAGTACTTC. The genes are TRBV14 and TRBJ2-7; D remains unclear. CDR3 length: 12 amino acids. V was clipped by 2 bases and J by 3 bases, with 5 bases between them. CDR1 and CDR2 from the germline V gene are SGHDN and FVKESK.

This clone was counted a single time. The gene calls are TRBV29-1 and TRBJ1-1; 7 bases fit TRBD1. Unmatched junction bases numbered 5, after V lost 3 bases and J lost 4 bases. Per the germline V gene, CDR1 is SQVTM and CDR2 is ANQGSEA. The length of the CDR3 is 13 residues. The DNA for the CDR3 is TGCAGCGTTGATGAGACAGGGTTCACTGAAGCTTTCTTT. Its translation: CSVDETGFTEAFF. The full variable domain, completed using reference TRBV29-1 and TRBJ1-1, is SAVISQKPSRDICQRGTSLTIQCQVDSQVTMMFWYRQQPGQSLTLIATANQGSEATYESGFVIDKFPISRPNLTFSTLTVSNMSPEDSSIYLCSVDETGFTEAFFGQGTRLTVV.

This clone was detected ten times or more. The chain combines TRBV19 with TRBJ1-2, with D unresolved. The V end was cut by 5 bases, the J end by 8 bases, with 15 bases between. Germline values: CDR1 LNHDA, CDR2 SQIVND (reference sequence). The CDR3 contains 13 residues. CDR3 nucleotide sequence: TGTGCCAGTAGTTCCGTTTCAGGCTCCGGCTACACCTTC. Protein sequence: CASSSVSGSGYTF. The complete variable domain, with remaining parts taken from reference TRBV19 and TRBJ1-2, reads DGGITQSPKYLFRKEGQNVTLSCEQNLNHDAMYWYRQDPGQGLRLIYYSQIVNDFQKGDIAEGYSVSREKKESFPLTVTSAQKNPTAFYLCASSSVSGSGYTFGSGTRLTVV.

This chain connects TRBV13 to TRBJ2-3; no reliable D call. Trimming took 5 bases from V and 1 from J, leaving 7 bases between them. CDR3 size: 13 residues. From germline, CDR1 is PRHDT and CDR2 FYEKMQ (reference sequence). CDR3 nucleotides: TGTGCCAGCAGCCCCCCGGGCACAGATACGCAGTATTTT. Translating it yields CASSPPGTDTQYF.

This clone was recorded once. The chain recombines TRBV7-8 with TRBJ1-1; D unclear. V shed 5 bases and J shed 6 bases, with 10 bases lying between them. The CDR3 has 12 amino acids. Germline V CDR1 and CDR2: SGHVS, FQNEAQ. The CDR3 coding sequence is TGTGCCAGCAGCCCCACACGCCCTGAAGCTTTCTTT. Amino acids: CASSPTRPEAFF.

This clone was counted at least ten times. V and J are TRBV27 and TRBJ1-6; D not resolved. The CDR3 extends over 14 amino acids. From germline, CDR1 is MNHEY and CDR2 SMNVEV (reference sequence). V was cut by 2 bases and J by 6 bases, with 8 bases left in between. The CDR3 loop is CASSLVHPNSPLHF. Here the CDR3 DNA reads TGTGCCAGCAGTTTAGTACACCCTAATTCACCCCTCCACTTT.